One sample yielded the 26 T cell receptor beta chains listed below, sequenced in a study of long-term antiretroviral therapy in people with HIV. At survey level, the immunoSEQ assay was run in its v3.0 version. Using immunoSEQ multiplex PCR, the repertoire was profiled, and TCRdb retains in-frame clones only, with some absent. The table records some 17,000 clones, about 80% of them present only once. The material sequenced was unsorted PBMCs, taken 0.3 years before starting antiretroviral therapy. The receptors were sampled from a man aged 45-65 years with HIV.

V usage is TRBV6-5 and J usage is TRBJ2-1; D gene unclear. Trimming took 2 bases from V and 9 from J, leaving 14 bases between them. This CDR3 has 14 amino acids. Germline V gene lookup returns CDR1 MNHEY and CDR2 SVGAGI. CDR3 in DNA: TGTGCCAGCAGTTACGGATCCGAAGTGGGTGAGCAGTTCTTC. It translates to CASSYGSEVGEQFF.

The chain recombines TRBV15 with TRBJ2-1, with 8 bases aligning to TRBD2. J lost 3 bases, V lost 3 bases, and 4 bases had no gene match. The CDR3 is made up of 15 amino acids. Germline CDR1 LNHNV, CDR2 YYDKDF (reference sequence). The CDR3 sequence is CATSSGGEDYNEQFF. The CDR3 coding sequence is TGTGCCACCAGCAGCGGGGGGGAGGACTACAATGAGCAGTTCTTC.

The chain uses TRBV7-9 and TRBJ2-2; 7 positions agree with TRBD1. CDR3 size: 15 residues. The junction had 8 bases not matched to a gene; V was cut back by 6 bases and J by 4 bases. Germline V gene sequence: CDR1 SEHNR, CDR2 FQNEAQ (reference sequence). The CDR3 protein is CASSPPGQTTGELFF. Here the CDR3 DNA reads TGTGCCAGCAGTCCTCCGGGACAGACCACCGGGGAGCTGTTTTTT. The whole variable domain, remainder taken from reference TRBV7-9 and TRBJ2-2, is DTGVSQNPRHKITKRGQNVTFRCDPISEHNRLYWYRQTLGQGPEFLTYFQNEAQLEKSRLLSDRFSAERPKGSFSTLEIQRTEQGDSAMYLCASSPPGQTTGELFFGEGSRLTVL.

This clone was found a few times. This chain joins TRBV9 and TRBJ1-2, with D perhaps TRBD1 (6 bases). Germline V CDR1 and CDR2: SGDLS, YYNGEE. Trimming took 2 bases from V and 8 from J, leaving 16 bases between them. CDR3 length equals 14 residues. The CDR3 spells CASSVKTGPGGYTF. As DNA, the CDR3 is TGTGCCAGCAGCGTGAAAACAGGGCCGGGGGGCTACACCTTC.

This clone was recorded once. The V gene is TRBV5-6, the J gene TRBJ2-6, with D uncertain. CDR1 and CDR2 from the germline V gene are SGHDT and YYEEEE. V gave up 2 bases and J gave up 0 bases, with 15 bases separating them. The CDR3 loop spans 18 amino acids. CDR3 protein: CASSFVGRSRSGANVLTF. CDR3 DNA: TGTGCCAGCAGCTTTGTCGGCAGAAGCCGCTCTGGGGCCAACGTCCTGACTTTC.

The genes are TRBV7-2 and TRBJ2-1, with TRBD2 as a possible D gene (7 bases). The V end was cut by 5 bases, the J end by 4 bases, with 18 bases between. The CDR3 totals 16 residues. Germline lookup yields CDR1 SGHTA and CDR2 FQGNSA. The CDR3, as DNA: TGTGCCAGCAGCCCCTACATGAGGGGGGGTTACAATGAGCAGTTCTTC. Protein product: CASSPYMRGGYNEQFF.

The chain recombines TRBV7-3 with TRBJ2-5; D call uncertain. The CDR3 covers 13 residues. CDR1 is SGHTA, CDR2 FQGTGA, per germline. Trimming took off 2 bases at V and 1 base at J, with 5 bases between the two ends. DNA for the CDR3: TGTGCCAGCAGCTTAGAGGTCCAAGAGACCCAGTACTTC. Amino acid sequence: CASSLEVQETQYF.

V usage is TRBV19 and J usage is TRBJ1-2; TRBD1 agrees at 8 bases. Germline trimming cut 5 bases from V and 7 bases from J; bases unmatched to any gene: 12. Germline V lookup: CDR1 LNHDA, CDR2 SQIVND (reference sequence). This CDR3 region has 15 residues. The CDR3 sequence: CASSSSDREGRGYTF. CDR3 nucleotide sequence: TGTGCCAGTAGTTCCTCGGACAGGGAGGGTCGTGGCTACACCTTC. Looking up the rest from reference TRBV19 and TRBJ1-2 gives the full variable domain: DGGITQSPKYLFRKEGQNVTLSCEQNLNHDAMYWYRQDPGQGLRLIYYSQIVNDFQKGDIAEGYSVSREKKESFPLTVTSAQKNPTAFYLCASSSSDREGRGYTFGSGTRLTVV.

The chain employs TRBV19 and TRBJ2-6; no clear D gene. CDR1 LNHDA and CDR2 SQIVND come from the germline V gene (reference sequence). V dropped 8 bases and J dropped 0 bases, with 8 bases sitting between them. The CDR3 has 14 residues. DNA for the CDR3: TGTGCCAGTTCCAGGATCTCTGGGGCCAACGTCCTGACTTTC. This translates into CASSRISGANVLTF.

The J gene is TRBJ1-1, the V gene TRBV19, with D perhaps TRBD1 (5 bases). Germline values: CDR1 LNHDA, CDR2 SQIVND (reference sequence). The CDR3 runs 12 residues. V was trimmed by 10 bases and J by 7 bases, leaving 16 bases between them. DNA for the CDR3: TGTGCCACCTCTCCGGGACGGAGTGAAGCTTTCTTT. Residues: CATSPGRSEAFF.

This chain connects TRBV5-5 to TRBJ1-1; the D is unclear. V was trimmed by 3 bases and J by 4 bases, leaving 16 bases between them. This CDR3 is 15 amino acids long. The V gene's germline CDR1 is SGHKS and CDR2 YYEKEE (reference sequence). CDR3 bases: TGTGCCAGCAGCTCTGATGTTTTTGTGGGCACTGAAGCTTTCTTT. This encodes CASSSDVFVGTEAFF.

This chain uses TRBV4-3 with TRBJ1-2; 11 positions match TRBD1. This CDR3 has 14 amino acids. J was trimmed by 8 bases and V by 4 bases; bases with no gene match: 6. From germline, CDR1 is LGHNA and CDR2 YSLEER. This chain's CDR3 is CASSPRTGGLGYTF. CDR3 nucleotide sequence: TGCGCCAGCAGCCCCCGGACAGGGGGCTTGGGCTACACCTTC.

The V gene is TRBV28, the J gene TRBJ2-7, with D hard to call. Germline CDR1 is MDHEN and CDR2 is SYDVKM. This CDR3 has 16 amino acids. The V gene lost 0 bases and the J gene lost 2 bases, with 14 bases spanning the gap. Written as DNA, the CDR3 is TGTGCCAGCAGTTTATGGAACGGAGATGATACCTACGAGCAGTACTTC. It codes for CASSLWNGDDTYEQYF.

This chain joins TRBV5-5 and TRBJ1-1; 11 bases map to TRBD1. CDR3 length: 15 amino acids. CDR1 and CDR2 from the germline V gene are SGHKS and YYEKEE (reference sequence). Trimming cost V 3 bases and J 5 bases; bases outside gene matches: 6. The CDR3 loop reads CASSSRTGGRTEAFF. The CDR3 DNA sequence: TGTGCCAGCAGCTCCAGGACAGGGGGCAGAACTGAAGCTTTCTTT.

The rearrangement joins TRBV5-1 to TRBJ2-5; 8 bases fit TRBD2. This CDR3 is 14 amino acids long. The germline CDR1 and CDR2 sequences are SGHRS and YFSETQ. Germline trimming cut 7 bases from V and 3 bases from J; bases unmatched to any gene: 8. CDR3 DNA: TGCGCCAGCTATCAACGGGGGGGAGAAGAGACCCAGTACTTC. This sequence encodes CASYQRGGEETQYF. Full variable domain (outside the CDR3, taken from reference TRBV5-1 and TRBJ2-5): KAGVTQTPRYLIKTRGQQVTLSCSPISGHRSVSWYQQTPGQGLQFLFEYFSETQRNKGNFPGRFSGRQFSNSRSEMNVSTLELGDSALYLCASYQRGGEETQYFGPGTRLLVL.

This chain joins TRBV4-1 and TRBJ2-1, with 8 bases aligning to TRBD2. This CDR3 region has 16 residues. J gave up 0 bases and V 3 bases, and 4 bases lay outside the gene matches. Germline CDR1 is MGHRA and CDR2 is YSYEKL. The CDR3 protein is CASSQGLAGSYNEQFF. The CDR3 DNA sequence: TGCGCCAGCAGCCAGGGCCTAGCGGGCTCCTACAATGAGCAGTTCTTC.

This clone was recorded once. This chain's CDR3 is CASSLGVTEAFF. CDR3 nucleotides: TGTGCCAGCAGCTTAGGTGTCACTGAAGCTTTCTTT. The chain couples TRBV7-9 to TRBJ1-1, with no clear D. The germline V and J ends were trimmed by 1 base and 4 bases, with 4 bases remaining between them. The CDR3 consists of 12 residues. Germline V CDR1 and CDR2: SEHNR, FQNEAQ (reference sequence).

The chain has TRBV19 and TRBJ2-7; perhaps D is TRBD1 or TRBD2 (6 bases each). The CDR3 runs 15 residues. Germline CDR1 LNHDA, CDR2 SQIVND (reference sequence). Trimming shortened V by 4 bases and J by 0 bases, and 13 bases separated the two germline ends. The CDR3 DNA reads as TGTGCCAGTAGTAGGGGGGCTAGTAGCTCCTACGAGCAGTACTTC. Its translation is CASSRGASSSYEQYF.

The chain employs TRBV2 and TRBJ1-1, with D uncertain. The CDR3 sequence is 14 residues long. With 7 bases removed from V and 2 bases from J, the gap between germline ends came to 14 bases. Per germline, CDR1 SNHLY and CDR2 FYNNEI. CDR3 in DNA: TGTGCCAGCACGTGGTTAGGGATCAACACTGAAGCTTTCTTT. Translated, it gives CASTWLGINTEAFF.

This clone occurred a few times. This chain connects TRBV18 to TRBJ1-3; unclear D gene. Trimming cost V 2 bases and J 4 bases, with 6 bases left between them. The length of the CDR3 is 13 residues. From germline, CDR1 is KGHSH and CDR2 LQKENI. The DNA of the CDR3 is TGTGCCAGCTCACCAGGGTTCGGAAACACCATATATTTT. Translating it yields CASSPGFGNTIYF.

The chain uses TRBV11-2 and TRBJ2-2, with D perhaps TRBD1 (5 bases). Trimming cost V 2 bases and J 4 bases, with 14 bases left between them. The CDR3 length is 16 residues. Germline V gene lookup returns CDR1 SGHAT and CDR2 FQNNGV. CDR3 sequence (DNA): TGTGCCAGCAGCTTATGGCTCAGGGTTCGCACCGGGGAGCTGTTTTTT. Translation: CASSLWLRVRTGELFF.

The rearrangement links TRBV30 to TRBJ2-5, with D possibly matching TRBD2 (7 bases). With 0 bases removed from V and 4 bases from J, the gap between germline ends came to 15 bases. The CDR3 extends over 15 amino acids. Germline assignment: CDR1 GTSNPN and CDR2 SVGIG (reference sequence). The CDR3 region is CAWSVRGGVGETQYF. CDR3 nucleotide sequence: TGTGCCTGGAGTGTGAGGGGGGGCGTGGGAGAGACCCAGTACTTC. Full variable domain (outside the CDR3, taken from reference TRBV30 and TRBJ2-5): SQTIHQWPATLVQPVGSPLSLECTVEGTSNPNLYWYRQAAGRGLQLLFYSVGIGQISSEVPQNLSASRPQDRQFILSSKKLLLSDSGFYLCAWSVRGGVGETQYFGPGTRLLVL.

The gene calls are TRBV29-1 and TRBJ1-1; unclear D gene. Trimming cost V 5 bases and J 4 bases, with 14 bases left between them. CDR1 is SQVTM and CDR2 is ANQGSEA in the germline V gene. This CDR3 comprises 13 residues. CDR3 sequence: CSVSPLGSTEAFF. In DNA, the CDR3 is TGCAGCGTTTCTCCCTTGGGGAGCACTGAAGCTTTCTTT.

The CDR3 coding sequence is TGTGCCAGCAGTCCCCTACGAGGGGCCAACGTCCTGACTTTC. This codes for CASSPLRGANVLTF. The chain combines TRBV6-1 with TRBJ2-6, with D unresolved. This CDR3 has 14 residues. V lost 5 bases to trimming and J lost 4 bases, with 9 bases between them. The V gene's germline CDR1 is MNHNS and CDR2 SASEGT.

The chain carries TRBV7-9 and TRBJ1-1; D gene unclear. The CDR3 sequence is 14 residues long. The V gene's germline CDR1 is SEHNR and CDR2 FQNEAQ (reference sequence). V dropped 4 bases and J dropped 2 bases, with 11 bases sitting between them. CDR3 loop: CASSWTGSNTEAFF. The CDR3 nucleotides read TGTGCCAGCAGCTGGACGGGATCCAACACTGAAGCTTTCTTT.

V gene TRBV14 combines with J gene TRBJ1-1; the D is unclear. Trimming removed 3 bases from V and 10 bases from J, with 12 bases in between. CDR3 size: 12 residues. CDR1 and CDR2 from the germline V gene are SGHDN and FVKESK. CDR3 sequence (DNA): TGTGCCAGCAGCCAGTCTTCACTAATAGCTTTCTTT. It yields the protein CASSQSSLIAFF.